This T cell receptor beta chain was identified in a study of blood T cell repertoires in COVID-19. At the level of the study: There were acute and convalescent COVID-19 samples, and they came from the United States, Italy and Spain. From T cells, B-cell-depleted T cells, or PBMCs came the material, which was cDNA or gDNA.

TCRdb's copy holds only in-frame clones and misses some; the assay was immunoSEQ multiplex PCR. The sample holds under 200,000 clones, just under 85% seen once. The Seattle patients, enrolled during active infection, were followed longitudinally. This sequence was found in a woman of 80 years or more with COVID-19, enrolled during active disease. Sequenced material: peripheral blood.

The CDR3 DNA is TGTGCCAGTAGTATATTTCCGGGAGGATTCCAAGAGACCCAGTACTTC. Translating it yields CASSIFPGGFQETQYF. J is TRBJ2-5 and V is TRBV19, with TRBD2 identical over 7 bases. Germline values: CDR1 LNHDA, CDR2 SQIVND (reference sequence). Trimming at V came to 2 bases and at J to 1 base, leaving 7 bases not matched to a gene. The CDR3 spans 16 residues.